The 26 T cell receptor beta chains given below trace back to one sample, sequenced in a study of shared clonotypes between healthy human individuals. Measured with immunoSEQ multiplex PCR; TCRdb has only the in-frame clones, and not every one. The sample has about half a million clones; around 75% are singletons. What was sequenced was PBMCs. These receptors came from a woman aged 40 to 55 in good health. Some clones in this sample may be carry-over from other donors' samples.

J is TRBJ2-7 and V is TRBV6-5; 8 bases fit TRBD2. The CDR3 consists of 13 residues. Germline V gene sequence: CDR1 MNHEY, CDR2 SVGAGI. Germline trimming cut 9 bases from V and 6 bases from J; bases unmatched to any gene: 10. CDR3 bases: TGTGCCAGTCAAAGGGGCGGGGGGATCGAGCAGTACTTC. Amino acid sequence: CASQRGGGIEQYF.

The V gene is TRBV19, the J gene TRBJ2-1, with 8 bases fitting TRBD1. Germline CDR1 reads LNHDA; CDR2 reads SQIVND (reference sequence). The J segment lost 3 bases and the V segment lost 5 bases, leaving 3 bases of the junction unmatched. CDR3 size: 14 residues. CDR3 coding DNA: TGTGCCAGTAGTCAGGGGGCCGACTACAATGAGCAGTTCTTC. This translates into CASSQGADYNEQFF.

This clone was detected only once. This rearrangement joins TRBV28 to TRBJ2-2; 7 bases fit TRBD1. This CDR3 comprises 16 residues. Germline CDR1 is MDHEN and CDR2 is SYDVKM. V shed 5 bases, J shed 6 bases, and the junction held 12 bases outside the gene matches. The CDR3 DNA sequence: TGTGCCAGCAGTCCAGGGGACAGACCTCCAGCCGGGGAGCTGTTTTTT. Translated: CASSPGDRPPAGELFF.

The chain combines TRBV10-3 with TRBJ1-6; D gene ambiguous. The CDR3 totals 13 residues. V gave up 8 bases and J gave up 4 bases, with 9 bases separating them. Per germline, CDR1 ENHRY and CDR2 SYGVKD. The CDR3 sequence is CAISTEYNSPLHF. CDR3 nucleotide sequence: TGTGCCATCTCGACGGAATATAATTCACCCCTCCACTTT.

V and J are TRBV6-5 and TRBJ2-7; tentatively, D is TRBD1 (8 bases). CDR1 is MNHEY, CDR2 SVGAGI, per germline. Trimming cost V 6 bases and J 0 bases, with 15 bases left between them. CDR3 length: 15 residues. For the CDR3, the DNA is TGTGCCAGCAGCCCGACAGGGGAGGGCTCCTACGAGCAGTACTTC. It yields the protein CASSPTGEGSYEQYF.

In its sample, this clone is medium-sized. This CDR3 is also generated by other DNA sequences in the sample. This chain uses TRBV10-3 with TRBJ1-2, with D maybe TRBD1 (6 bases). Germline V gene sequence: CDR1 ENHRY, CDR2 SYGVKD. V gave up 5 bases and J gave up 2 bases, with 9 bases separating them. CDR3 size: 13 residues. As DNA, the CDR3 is TGTGCCATCAGTTCGGACAGAAACTATGGCTACACCTTC. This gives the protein CAISSDRNYGYTF.

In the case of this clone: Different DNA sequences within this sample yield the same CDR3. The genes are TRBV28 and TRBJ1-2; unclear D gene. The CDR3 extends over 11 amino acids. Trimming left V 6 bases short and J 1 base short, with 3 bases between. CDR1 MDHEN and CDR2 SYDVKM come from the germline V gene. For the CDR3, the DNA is TGTGCCAGCAGCCTTAACTATGGCTACACCTTC. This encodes CASSLNYGYTF.

CDR3: CASSFSGQALHF. The CDR3 nucleotides are TGTGCCAGCAGTTTTAGCGGGCAGGCCCTCCACTTT. V gene TRBV27 combines with J gene TRBJ1-6; D not resolved. CDR1 and CDR2 (germline): MNHEY, SMNVEV (reference sequence). Deletions cut 3 bases from V and 14 bases from J, with 11 bases between. CDR3 length equals 12 residues.

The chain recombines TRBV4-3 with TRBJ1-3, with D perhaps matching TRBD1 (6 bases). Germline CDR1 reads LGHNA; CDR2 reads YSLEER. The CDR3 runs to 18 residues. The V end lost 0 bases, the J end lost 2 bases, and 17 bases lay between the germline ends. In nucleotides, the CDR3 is TGCGCCAGCAGCCAAGATCCGCCCCCAGGGACAACTGGAAACACCATATATTTT. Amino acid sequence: CASSQDPPPGTTGNTIYF.

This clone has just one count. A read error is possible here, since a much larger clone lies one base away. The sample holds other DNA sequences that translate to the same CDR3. CDR3 amino acids: CAISGTGDYEQYF. The DNA of the CDR3 is TGTGCCATCAGTGGGACAGGCGACTACGAGCAGTACTTC. This chain connects TRBV10-3 to TRBJ2-7; 7 bases align to TRBD1. The CDR3 spans 13 residues. The V gene end was trimmed by 4 bases and the J gene end by 3 bases; junction bases not matched to a gene: 3. Per the germline V gene, CDR1 is ENHRY and CDR2 is SYGVKD.

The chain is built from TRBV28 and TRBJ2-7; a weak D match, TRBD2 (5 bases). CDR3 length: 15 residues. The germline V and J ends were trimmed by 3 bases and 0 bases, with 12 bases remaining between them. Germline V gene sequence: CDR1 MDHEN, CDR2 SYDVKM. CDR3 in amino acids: CASSFRRGLSYEQYF. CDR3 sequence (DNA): TGTGCCAGCAGTTTCCGCAGAGGGCTCTCCTACGAGCAGTACTTC.

CDR3 region: CASREREGRTGELFF. CDR3 sequence (DNA): TGTGCCAGCAGGGAGCGGGAGGGCCGTACCGGGGAGCTGTTTTTT. The chain links TRBV6-5 to TRBJ2-2, with TRBD2 identical over 10 bases. V shed 6 bases and J 5 bases; nucleotides not matched to a gene: 6. This CDR3 has 15 amino acids. Per the germline V gene, CDR1 is MNHEY and CDR2 is SVGAGI.

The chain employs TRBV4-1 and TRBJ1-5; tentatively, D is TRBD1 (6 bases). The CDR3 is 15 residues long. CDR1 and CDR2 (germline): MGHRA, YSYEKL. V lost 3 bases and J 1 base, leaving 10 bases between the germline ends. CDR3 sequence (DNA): TGCGCCAGCAGCCATCCCGACAGGAGCAATCAGCCCCAGCATTTT. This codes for CASSHPDRSNQPQHF.

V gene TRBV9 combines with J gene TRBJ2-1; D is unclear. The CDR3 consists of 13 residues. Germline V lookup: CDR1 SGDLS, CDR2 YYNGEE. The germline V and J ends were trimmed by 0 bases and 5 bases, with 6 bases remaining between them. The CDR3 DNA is TGTGCCAGCAGCGTAGTTGATGACAATGAGCAGTTCTTC. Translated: CASSVVDDNEQFF. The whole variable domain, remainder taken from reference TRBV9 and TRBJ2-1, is DSGVTQTPKHLITATGQRVTLRCSPRSGDLSVYWYQQSLDQGLQFLIQYYNGEERAKGNILERFSAQQFPDLHSELNLSSLELGDSALYFCASSVVDDNEQFFGPGTRLTVL.

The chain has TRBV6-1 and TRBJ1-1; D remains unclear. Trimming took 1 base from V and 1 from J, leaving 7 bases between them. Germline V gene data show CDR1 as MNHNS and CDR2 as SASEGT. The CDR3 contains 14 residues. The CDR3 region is CASSEEQRNTEAFF. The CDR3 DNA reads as TGTGCCAGCAGTGAAGAACAGAGGAACACTGAAGCTTTCTTT.

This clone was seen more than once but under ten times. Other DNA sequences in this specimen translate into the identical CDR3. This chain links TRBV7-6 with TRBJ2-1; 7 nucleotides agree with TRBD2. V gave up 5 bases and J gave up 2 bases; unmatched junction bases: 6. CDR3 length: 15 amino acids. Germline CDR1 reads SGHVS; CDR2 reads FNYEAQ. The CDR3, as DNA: TGTGCCAGCAGCCTGACTAGCAGCCCCTACAATGAGCAGTTCTTC. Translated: CASSLTSSPYNEQFF.

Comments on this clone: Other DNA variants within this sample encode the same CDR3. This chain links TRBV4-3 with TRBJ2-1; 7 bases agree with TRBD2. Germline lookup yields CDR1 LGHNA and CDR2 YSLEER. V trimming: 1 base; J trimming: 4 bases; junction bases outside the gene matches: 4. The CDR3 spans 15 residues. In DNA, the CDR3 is TGCGCCAGCAGCCAAGTTGGGGGAGGGTACAATGAGCAGTTCTTC. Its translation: CASSQVGGGYNEQFF.

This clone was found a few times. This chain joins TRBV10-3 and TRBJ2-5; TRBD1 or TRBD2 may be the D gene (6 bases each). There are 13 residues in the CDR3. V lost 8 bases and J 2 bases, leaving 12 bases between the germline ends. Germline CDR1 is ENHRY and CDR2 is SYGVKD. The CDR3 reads CAIGQGGQETQYF. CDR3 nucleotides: TGTGCCATCGGTCAAGGGGGGCAAGAGACCCAGTACTTC.

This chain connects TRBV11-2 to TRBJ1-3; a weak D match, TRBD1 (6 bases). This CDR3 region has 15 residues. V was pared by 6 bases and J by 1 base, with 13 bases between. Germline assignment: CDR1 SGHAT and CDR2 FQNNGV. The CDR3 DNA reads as TGTGCCAGCAGTCTGGGACAAACATCTGGAAACACCATATATTTT. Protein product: CASSLGQTSGNTIYF.

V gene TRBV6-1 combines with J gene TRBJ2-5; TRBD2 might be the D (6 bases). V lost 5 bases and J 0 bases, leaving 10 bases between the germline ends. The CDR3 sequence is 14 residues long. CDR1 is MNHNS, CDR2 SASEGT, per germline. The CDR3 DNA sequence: TGTGCCAGCAGTTGGGGGAGGTACCAAGAGACCCAGTACTTC. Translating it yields CASSWGRYQETQYF.

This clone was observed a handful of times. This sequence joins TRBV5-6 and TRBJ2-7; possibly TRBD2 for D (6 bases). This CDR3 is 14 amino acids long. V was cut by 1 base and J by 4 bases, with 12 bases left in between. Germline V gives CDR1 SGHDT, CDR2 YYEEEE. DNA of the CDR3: TGTGCCAGCAGCTTGCGGGGGTTTGGTTACGAGCAGTACTTC. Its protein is CASSLRGFGYEQYF.

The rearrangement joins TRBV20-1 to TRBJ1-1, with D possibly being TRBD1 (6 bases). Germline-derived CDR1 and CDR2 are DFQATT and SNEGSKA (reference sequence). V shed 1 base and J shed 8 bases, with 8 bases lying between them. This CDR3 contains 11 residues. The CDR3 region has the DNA TGCAGTGCTAGAGCGGACAGAGAAGCTTTCTTT. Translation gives CSARADREAFF.

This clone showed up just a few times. The CDR3 is CASSETGYEQYF. The CDR3 nucleotides read TGTGCCAGCAGTGAGACAGGATACGAGCAGTACTTC. The V call is TRBV6-5, the J call TRBJ2-7, with a possible D match to TRBD1 (6 bases). The CDR3 runs 12 residues. Germline-derived CDR1 and CDR2 are MNHEY and SVGAGI. The ends were cut back, 5 bases at V and 4 bases at J, with 9 bases in the middle.

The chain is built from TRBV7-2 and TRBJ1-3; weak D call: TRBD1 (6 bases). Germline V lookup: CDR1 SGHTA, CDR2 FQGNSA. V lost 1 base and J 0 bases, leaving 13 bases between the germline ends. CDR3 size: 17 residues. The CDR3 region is CASSLELGASSGNTIYF. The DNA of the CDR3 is TGTGCCAGCAGCTTAGAACTGGGGGCGAGCTCTGGAAACACCATATATTTT. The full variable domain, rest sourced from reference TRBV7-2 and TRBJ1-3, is GAGVSQSPSNKVTEKGKDVELRCDPISGHTALYWYRQSLGQGLEFLIYFQGNSAPDKSGLPSDRFSAERTGGSVSTLTIQRTQQEDSAVYLCASSLELGASSGNTIYFGEGSWLTVV.

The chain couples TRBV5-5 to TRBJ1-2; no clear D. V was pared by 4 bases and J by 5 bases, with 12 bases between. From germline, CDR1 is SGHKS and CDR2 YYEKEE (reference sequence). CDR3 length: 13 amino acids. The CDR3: CASSTPGTYGYTF. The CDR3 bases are TGTGCCAGCAGCACCCCCGGAACTTATGGCTACACCTTC.

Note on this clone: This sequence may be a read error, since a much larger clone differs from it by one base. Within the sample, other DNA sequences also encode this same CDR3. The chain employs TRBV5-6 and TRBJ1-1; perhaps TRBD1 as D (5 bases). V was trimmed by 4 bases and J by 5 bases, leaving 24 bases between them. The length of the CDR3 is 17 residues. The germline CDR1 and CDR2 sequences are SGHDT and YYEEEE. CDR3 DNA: TGTGCCAGCAGCCAATTATTAATTGGGACGGGGGATACTGAAGCTTTCTTT. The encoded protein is CASSQLLIGTGDTEAFF.